This T cell receptor (beta chain) was identified during a study of glioma-infiltrating T cells after dendritic cell vaccination. About the study: Autologous tumor lysate-pulsed dendritic cell vaccination was given between about 2003 and 2012. Study findings and constraints: Higher pretreatment TIL content predicted longer progression-free time and survival.

A remark on this clone: The antigen is not known.

Time point: after dendritic cell vaccination, including at tumor progression/relapse. This CDR3 spans 14 amino acids. V lost 0 bases to trimming and J lost 5 bases, with 11 bases between them. The germline V gene has CDR1 SGHKS and CDR2 YYEKEE (reference sequence). The method was immunoSEQ multiplex PCR; TCRdb's version includes in-frame clones alone and lacks a portion of them. The sample carries roughly 56,000 clones, 85% to 90% recorded once. This TCR was recovered from a human donor with glioblastoma. This material consisted of blood, taken after dendritic cell vaccination. The genes are TRBV5-5 and TRBJ2-5; a weak D match, TRBD2 (5 bases). The DNA of the CDR3 is TGTGCCAGCAGCTTGGCCGGGGTGGGGGAGACCCAGTACTTC. Translating it yields CASSLAGVGETQYF.